The clone carrying this T cell receptor beta chain occurred a few times. The sample is drawn from a study of T cell responses to AZD1222 COVID-19 vaccine. The table came from immunoSEQ multiplex PCR; TCRdb's copy has only in-frame clones and leaves some out. The table shows about 150,000 clones, with approximately 91% occurring only once. This clonotype was obtained from an adult who received the AZD1222 COVID-19 vaccine. The source was peripheral blood, collected 28 days after the second AZD1222 dose.

CDR3 in amino acids: CASSTGTEYTSTDTQYF. As DNA, the CDR3 is TGTGCCAGCAGCACCGGGACTGAGTACACTAGCACAGATACGCAGTATTTT. This chain joins TRBV7-9 and TRBJ2-3, with D maybe TRBD2 (6 bases). Germline lookup yields CDR1 SEHNR and CDR2 FQNEAQ (reference sequence). The CDR3 has 17 residues. The germline V and J ends were trimmed by 5 bases and 0 bases, with 18 bases remaining between them.